Listed below are T cell receptor beta chains from one sample, sequenced in a study of control samples from healthy donors and cancer patients. The data were produced by immunoSEQ multiplex PCR, yet TCRdb's version contains in-frame clones alone and is incomplete. The sample includes about 160,000 clones, 90% to 95% seen only once; the top ten take roughly 15%. Sequencing was performed on PBMCs. The source of these receptors is a man aged 55-75 years with colorectal cancer. Both conserved end residues are trimmed from each CDR3.

TRBV20-1,SASDQGREQY
TRBV27,ASSLSTGYNSPLH
TRBV19,ASSIGRQNYGYT
TRBV30,AWTGAEVSSTEAF
TRBV12-3/TRBV12-4,ASRGAGSPLH
TRBV5-6,ASSPDGFGEAF
TRBV27,ASSFNVAGGPSTGELF
TRBV28,ASTAGQGTDTQY
TRBV7-6,ASSLGPMPETQY
TRBV19,ASSPDRERGAF
TRBV6-5,ASSYRAEGNIQY
TRBV5-1,ASGPTGGTGNTIY
TRBV2,ASSGGQGRYNQPQH
TRBV30,AWNRGNTEAF
TRBV29-1,SVARGGNTEAF
TRBV5-4,ASSSWDSSYNEQF
TRBV6-5,ASRWEANTEAF
TRBV3-1/TRBV3-2,ASSREQESGYT
TRBV11-2,ASSWGTSYEQY
TRBV27,ASSSPIAGGWNQY
TRBV5-1,ASMPRDGGNYGYT
TRBV24-1,ATTRPNPREKLF
TRBV21-1,ASSKYP
TRBV19,ASSILAGGNYEQY
TRBV19,ASSISSGGRNEQF
TRBV27,ASRPDRGLSYGYT
TRBV6-6,ASSLGQGLSTGELF
TRBV3-1/TRBV3-2,ASSHSVPNTEAF
TRBV19,ASSQGGAGETQY
TRBV19,ASSLLGQGNEKLF
TRBV30,AWSVSGDGNTIY
TRBV4-2,ASSQGPSGGTGIDTQY
TRBV19,ASSTGQGRRTEAF
TRBV9,ASSVGRKAGNTIY
TRBV29-1,SAGLAGDRRETQY
TRBV6-5,ASRRTGRNTEAF
TRBV6-5,ASSRGWDFSYEQY
TRBV2,ASSEALANTEVF
TRBV5-1,ASSPSGTASNTQY
TRBV30,AWGEGQGKFKDSNEKLF
TRBV19,ASKRTGELF
TRBV5-1,ASSPQVGGSIGKLF
TRBV5-5,ASSFSGGEQYEQF
TRBV9,ASSVRDRGTEAF
TRBV5-1,ASSSGQSNNEQF
TRBV2,ASTRTLGAEAF
TRBV29-1,SVEEGIGRGLYNEQF
TRBV29-1,SVGEASYEQY
TRBV11-2,ASSGTGGYEQY
TRBV5-8,ASSPGTVWETQY
TRBV7-9,ASSLGGKSHEQY
TRBV30,AWSRQGVDEKLF
TRBV4-1,ASSQETKGTANTGELF
TRBV12-3/TRBV12-4,ASSLRQGYEQY
TRBV6-2/TRBV6-3,ASSPRAGATRSSYNEQF
TRBV19,ASEPSEASNQPQH
TRBV5-1,ASSSAGGGRSSYNEQF